This T cell receptor beta chain emerged from a study of identical twins. The ends lost 5 bases at V and 2 bases at J; junction bases unmatched: 9. Per the germline V gene, CDR1 is MNHEY and CDR2 is SMNVEV (reference sequence). This CDR3 comprises 16 residues. Regarding this clonotype: Its antigen is as yet unknown.

Broader study findings: Insertions were reduced in abundant cord blood beta clonotypes but not in memory repertoires.

TCRdb reprocessed the 5' RACE reads with MiXCR, giving one entry per CDR3 protein. The sample has about 530,000 distinct CDR3 sequences; about 20% are singletons. These same records also appear under a second study, on yellow fever vaccine responses in identical twins.

The genes are TRBV27 and TRBJ2-3; TRBD1 agrees at 8 bases. Source material: CD4+ T cells sorted from blood. The clonotype comes from a woman between 18 and 29 years old in good health. CDR3 sequence: CASSRRTGLTTDTQYF. The CDR3 coding sequence is TGTGCCAGCAGTCGGCGGACAGGGCTGACCACAGATACGCAGTATTTT.